The 27 T cell receptor beta chains presented below share a single source sample, sequenced in a study of cytomegalovirus exposure and HLA in healthy donors. With 60 Vbeta and 13 Jbeta primers, the PCR was carried out. The method was immunoSEQ multiplex PCR; TCRdb's version includes in-frame clones alone and lacks a portion of them. Here the sample spans fewer than 250,000 clones, more than 75% being singletons. Sequencing was performed on PBMCs. Receptor source: a man in his forties in good health and CMV-seropositive.

The V gene is TRBV29-1, the J gene TRBJ1-1, with D unresolved. The CDR3 has 12 residues. V lost 4 bases and J lost 3, with 9 bases in between. Germline lookup yields CDR1 SQVTM and CDR2 ANQGSEA. The CDR3 protein is CSVGTIDTEAFF. The CDR3 DNA sequence: TGCAGCGTTGGGACTATCGACACTGAAGCTTTCTTT.

The chain employs TRBV18 and TRBJ1-5; D is perhaps TRBD1 (5 bases). The CDR3 runs to 15 residues. Per germline, CDR1 KGHSH and CDR2 LQKENI. The V gene lost 4 bases and the J gene lost 1 base, with 11 bases spanning the gap. The CDR3 DNA reads TGTGCCAGCTCACTGTTCGGGGGGAGCAATCAGCCCCAGCATTTT. Its protein is CASSLFGGSNQPQHF.

The V call is TRBV6-1, the J call TRBJ1-2; TRBD1 agrees at 12 bases. This CDR3 has 15 residues. Germline CDR1 reads MNHNS; CDR2 reads SASEGT. Trimming cost V 9 bases and J 8 bases; bases outside gene matches: 13. In DNA form, the CDR3 reads TGTGCCAGTCACAGACCGGGACAGGGGGCGAGGGGCTACACCTTC. Translation: CASHRPGQGARGYTF.

The CDR3 DNA reads TGTGCCAGCAGCTATAGAGGCGCTGAAGCTTTCTTT. This sequence encodes CASSYRGAEAFF. The chain has TRBV5-6 and TRBJ1-1; D is uncertain. V lost 3 bases and J 6 bases, leaving 9 bases between the germline ends. The CDR3 covers 12 residues. Germline V gene sequence: CDR1 SGHDT, CDR2 YYEEEE.

The rearrangement links TRBV23-1 to TRBJ1-4; TRBD1 matches at 9 bases. TRBV23-1 is marked as an open reading frame, function uncertain. The CDR3 has 18 amino acids. J was trimmed by 3 bases and V by 8 bases; bases with no gene match: 16. This CDR3 reads CASGPLGTGIIANEKLFF. Written as DNA, the CDR3 is TGCGCCAGCGGCCCTTTGGGGACAGGGATTATAGCTAATGAAAAACTGTTTTTT.

This clone has a handful of counts. At one boundary the junction diverges from the germline segment, which might be a read error. The chain has TRBV7-7 and TRBJ2-3; no firm D call. CDR1 SSHAT and CDR2 FNYEAQ come from the germline V gene (reference sequence). The CDR3 has 14 residues. The CDR3 DNA reads TGTGCTAGCAGCCTAAACGCGTGGACAGATACGCAGTATTTT. It specifies CASSLNAWTDTQYF.

This clone has a handful of counts. The gene calls are TRBV5-6 and TRBJ1-5; TRBD1 might be the D (5 bases). Germline values: CDR1 SGHDT, CDR2 YYEEEE. The CDR3 contains 16 residues. Trimming removed 1 base from V and 3 bases from J, with 14 bases in between. The DNA of the CDR3 is TGTGCCAGCAGCTTGATGGGGGGTTCCTACAATCAGCCCCAGCATTTT. As protein: CASSLMGGSYNQPQHF.

This clone was detected only a few times. The J gene is TRBJ2-7, the V gene TRBV29-1, with 8 bases aligning to TRBD1. The CDR3 runs to 13 residues. The junction had 7 bases not matched to a gene; V was cut back by 3 bases and J by 6 bases. Germline CDR1 reads SQVTM; CDR2 reads ANQGSEA. Written as DNA, the CDR3 is TGCAGCGTTGAGGACAGGGAAAGGGGCGAGCAGTACTTC. This translates into CSVEDRERGEQYF.

The rearrangement joins TRBV5-5 to TRBJ2-3, with 7 bases identical to TRBD2. Germline values: CDR1 SGHKS, CDR2 YYEKEE (reference sequence). V dropped 0 bases and J dropped 6; count of bases not matched to a gene: 4. CDR3 size: 14 residues. CDR3 amino acids: CASSLALGGDTQYF. The CDR3 DNA is TGTGCCAGCAGCTTGGCCCTGGGGGGGGATACGCAGTATTTT.

This chain connects TRBV5-4 to TRBJ1-2; the match to TRBD1 covers 12 bases. The CDR3 contains 15 residues. Germline V lookup: CDR1 SGHNT, CDR2 YYREEE (reference sequence). V shed 4 bases and J 8 bases; nucleotides not matched to a gene: 9. DNA for the CDR3: TGTGCCAGCAGCACCGGGACAGGGGGCGTGCGGGGCTACACCTTC. Protein: CASSTGTGGVRGYTF.

The rearrangement links TRBV27 to TRBJ1-1, with a tentative D call TRBD1 (6 bases). V was shortened by 2 bases and J by 2 bases, with 12 bases between the two germline ends. CDR1 MNHEY and CDR2 SMNVEV come from the germline V gene (reference sequence). The CDR3 extends over 15 amino acids. DNA of the CDR3: TGTGCCAGCAGTTTACCTAGGGGGTTTAACACTGAAGCTTTCTTT. It yields the protein CASSLPRGFNTEAFF.

This sequence joins TRBV29-1 and TRBJ1-1; 7 bases are a match to TRBD1. Unmatched junction bases numbered 10, after V lost 4 bases and J lost 2 bases. Germline CDR1 is SQVTM and CDR2 is ANQGSEA. This CDR3 is built from 15 residues. The CDR3 sequence is CSVAGQLFINTEAFF. The DNA of the CDR3 is TGCAGCGTTGCGGGACAGTTATTTATCAACACTGAAGCTTTCTTT.

This chain uses TRBV23-1 with TRBJ2-7; 7 bases fit TRBD1. TRBV23-1 is sorted into the ORF group, with uncertain function. V lost 5 bases and J lost 6; bases outside the gene matches: 10. The length of the CDR3 is 14 residues. The chain's CDR3 is CASSSSGTDVEQYV. The CDR3 nucleotides are TGCGCCAGCAGTTCTTCCGGGACAGATGTCGAGCAGTACGTC.

V is TRBV30 and J is TRBJ1-1, with 7 bases matching TRBD1. Per germline, CDR1 GTSNPN and CDR2 SVGIG (reference sequence). Trimming removed 7 bases from V and 6 bases from J; junction bases left unmatched: 8. CDR3 size: 12 residues. CDR3 sequence: CAFTGAGAEAFF. CDR3 in DNA: TGTGCCTTCACAGGGGCTGGAGCTGAAGCTTTCTTT.

This chain connects TRBV6-1 to TRBJ2-1; 8 bases are shared with TRBD2. V lost 4 bases to trimming and J lost 8 bases; unmatched junction nucleotides: 10. The CDR3 is 15 amino acids. From germline, CDR1 is MNHNS and CDR2 SASEGT. The CDR3 coding sequence is TGTGCCAGCAGTGGCAGTAGCGGGACCCCCCATGAGCAGTTCTTC. Amino acids: CASSGSSGTPHEQFF.

The chain has TRBV5-5 and TRBJ2-7; 11 positions match TRBD2. Germline CDR1 and CDR2: SGHKS and YYEKEE (reference sequence). With 5 bases clipped from V and 2 bases from J, the junction kept 9 bases outside the gene matches. The CDR3 covers 16 residues. The CDR3 here is CASREAGTSGPYEQYV. DNA of the CDR3: TGTGCCAGCAGGGAAGCCGGGACTAGCGGTCCCTACGAGCAGTACGTC.

The chain joins TRBV30 to TRBJ1-2, with D possibly being TRBD1 (5 bases). This CDR3 has 12 amino acids. V was pared by 3 bases and J by 8 bases, with 13 bases between. The germline V gene has CDR1 GTSNPN and CDR2 SVGIG (reference sequence). CDR3 residues: CAWSHQGGGYTF. In DNA form, the CDR3 reads TGTGCCTGGAGCCACCAGGGAGGAGGCTACACCTTC.

This chain links TRBV10-1 with TRBJ2-4; possibly TRBD1 for D (6 bases). Germline V gene sequence: CDR1 WNHNN, CDR2 SYGVQD (reference sequence). Trimming took off 3 bases at V and 6 bases at J, with 9 bases between the two ends. The CDR3 contains 13 residues. CDR3: CASSDGGRNIQYF. In DNA, the CDR3 is TGCGCCAGCAGTGATGGGGGCCGAAACATTCAGTACTTC.

This rearrangement joins TRBV6-5 to TRBJ2-7; 9 bases are a match to TRBD2. The ends lost 5 bases at V and 7 bases at J; junction bases unmatched: 9. In germline, CDR1 is MNHEY, CDR2 SVGAGI. The CDR3 totals 14 residues. The CDR3 reads CASSQPGLASEQYF. The CDR3 nucleotides are TGTGCCAGCAGTCAACCGGGACTAGCATCTGAGCAGTACTTC.

The rearrangement joins TRBV6-5 to TRBJ2-5, with a weak D call TRBD2 (5 bases). Deletions cut 3 bases from V and 2 bases from J, with 10 bases between. Germline V gene data show CDR1 as MNHEY and CDR2 as SVGAGI. This CDR3 has 14 amino acids. CDR3 region: CASSYSGGQETQYF. The CDR3 nucleotides are TGTGCCAGCAGTTATTCAGGCGGGCAAGAGACCCAGTACTTC.

The chain employs TRBV5-1 and TRBJ2-2; 8 bases agree with TRBD1. CDR3 length: 15 residues. J was trimmed by 4 bases and V by 4 bases; bases with no gene match: 6. Germline V lookup: CDR1 SGHRS, CDR2 YFSETQ. In DNA, the CDR3 is TGCGCCAGCAGCCTTCGACAGGGGAGCACCGGGGAGCTGTTTTTT. Translation gives CASSLRQGSTGELFF.

This rearrangement joins TRBV6-5 to TRBJ1-1; 9 nucleotides agree with TRBD1. CDR1 and CDR2 from the germline V gene are MNHEY and SVGAGI. The CDR3 covers 15 residues. The V segment lost 5 bases and the J segment 4 bases; nucleotides outside the gene matches: 8. CDR3 loop: CASSTGQGTSTEAFF. The CDR3 DNA is TGTGCCAGCAGTACGGGACAGGGAACGAGCACTGAAGCTTTCTTT.

J is TRBJ1-2 and V is TRBV6-4; 10 nucleotides match TRBD1. CDR1 and CDR2 (germline): MRHNA, SNTAGT. Trimming removed 5 bases from V and 8 bases from J; junction bases left unmatched: 5. The CDR3 consists of 13 residues. CDR3: CASSPGQGRGYTF. CDR3 bases: TGTGCCAGCAGTCCGGGACAGGGGCGCGGCTACACCTTC.

The J gene is TRBJ1-4, the V gene TRBV19; perhaps TRBD1 as D (6 bases). Trimming removed 5 bases from V and 4 bases from J, with 11 bases in between. This CDR3 is 14 amino acids long. Germline V gene lookup returns CDR1 LNHDA and CDR2 SQIVND (reference sequence). The CDR3 DNA reads as TGTGCCAGTAGTTCCGGGACACTTAATGAAAAACTGTTTTTT. As protein: CASSSGTLNEKLFF.

The chain carries TRBV6-5 and TRBJ2-3, with 9 bases aligning to TRBD1. The CDR3 extends over 15 amino acids. Germline CDR1 reads MNHEY; CDR2 reads SVGAGI. Trimming at V came to 6 bases and at J to 6 bases, leaving 10 bases not matched to a gene. CDR3 in DNA: TGTGCCAGCAGCAACAGGGGGCAACGCTTGGATACGCAGTATTTT. Protein sequence: CASSNRGQRLDTQYF.

The chain links TRBV5-1 to TRBJ2-5; TRBD2 agrees at 7 bases. Unmatched junction bases numbered 5, after V lost 1 base and J lost 2 bases. Germline CDR1 is SGHRS and CDR2 is YFSETQ. There are 15 residues in the CDR3. The chain's CDR3 is CASSLKTGGQETQYF. CDR3 coding DNA: TGCGCCAGCAGCTTGAAAACGGGAGGTCAAGAGACCCAGTACTTC. The full variable domain, its missing parts supplied by reference TRBV5-1 and TRBJ2-5, is KAGVTQTPRYLIKTRGQQVTLSCSPISGHRSVSWYQQTPGQGLQFLFEYFSETQRNKGNFPGRFSGRQFSNSRSEMNVSTLELGDSALYLCASSLKTGGQETQYFGPGTRLLVL.

A few counts support this clone. V and J are TRBV7-3 and TRBJ2-1, with 7 bases that match TRBD2. Trimming removed 5 bases from V and 4 bases from J; junction bases left unmatched: 5. There are 14 residues in the CDR3. The germline gives CDR1 SGHTA, CDR2 FQGTGA. CDR3 DNA: TGTGCCAGCAGCCCCCCGGGACTATACAATGAGCAGTTCTTC. It specifies CASSPPGLYNEQFF.